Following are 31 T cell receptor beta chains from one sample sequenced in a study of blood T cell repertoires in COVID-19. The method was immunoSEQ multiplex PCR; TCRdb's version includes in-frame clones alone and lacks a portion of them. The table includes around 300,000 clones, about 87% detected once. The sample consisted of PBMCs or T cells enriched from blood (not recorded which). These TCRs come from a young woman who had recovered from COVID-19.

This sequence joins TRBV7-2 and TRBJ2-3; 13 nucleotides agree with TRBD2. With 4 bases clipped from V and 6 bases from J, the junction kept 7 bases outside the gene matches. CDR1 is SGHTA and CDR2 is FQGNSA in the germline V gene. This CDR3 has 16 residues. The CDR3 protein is CASSYTSGGALDTQYF. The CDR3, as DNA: TGTGCCAGCAGCTATACTAGCGGGGGGGCCTTGGATACGCAGTATTTT.

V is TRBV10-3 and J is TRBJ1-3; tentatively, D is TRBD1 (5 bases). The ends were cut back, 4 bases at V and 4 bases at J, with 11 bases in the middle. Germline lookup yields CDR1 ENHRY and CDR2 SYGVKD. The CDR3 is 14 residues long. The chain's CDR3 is CAISAGRSGNTIYF. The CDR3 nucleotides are TGTGCCATCAGTGCAGGGAGGTCAGGAAACACCATATATTTT.

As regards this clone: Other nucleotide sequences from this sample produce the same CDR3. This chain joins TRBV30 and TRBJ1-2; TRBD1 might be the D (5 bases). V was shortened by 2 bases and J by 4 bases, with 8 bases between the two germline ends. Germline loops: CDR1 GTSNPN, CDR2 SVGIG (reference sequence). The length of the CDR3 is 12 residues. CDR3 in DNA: TGTGCCTGGAGTTCGGGGGGCTATGGCTACACCTTC. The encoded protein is CAWSSGGYGYTF.

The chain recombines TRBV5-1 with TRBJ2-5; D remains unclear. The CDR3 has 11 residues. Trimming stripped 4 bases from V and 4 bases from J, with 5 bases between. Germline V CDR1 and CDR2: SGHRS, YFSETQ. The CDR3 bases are TGCGCCAGCAGCATCAGAGAGACCCAGTACTTC. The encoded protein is CASSIRETQYF. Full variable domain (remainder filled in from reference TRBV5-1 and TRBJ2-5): KAGVTQTPRYLIKTRGQQVTLSCSPISGHRSVSWYQQTPGQGLQFLFEYFSETQRNKGNFPGRFSGRQFSNSRSEMNVSTLELGDSALYLCASSIRETQYFGPGTRLLVL.

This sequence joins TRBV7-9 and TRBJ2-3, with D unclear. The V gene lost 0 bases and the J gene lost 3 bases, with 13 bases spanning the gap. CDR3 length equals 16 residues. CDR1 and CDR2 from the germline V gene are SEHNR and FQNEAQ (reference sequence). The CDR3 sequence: CASSLAPVAATDTQYF. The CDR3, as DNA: TGTGCCAGCAGCTTAGCGCCAGTCGCGGCGACAGATACGCAGTATTTT.

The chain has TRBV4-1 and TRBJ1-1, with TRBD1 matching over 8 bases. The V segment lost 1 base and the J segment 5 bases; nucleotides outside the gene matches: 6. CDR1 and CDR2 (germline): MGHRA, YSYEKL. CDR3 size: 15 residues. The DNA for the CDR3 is TGCGCCAGCAGCCAAGGTAACAGGGGGGAGACTGAAGCTTTCTTT. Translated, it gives CASSQGNRGETEAFF.

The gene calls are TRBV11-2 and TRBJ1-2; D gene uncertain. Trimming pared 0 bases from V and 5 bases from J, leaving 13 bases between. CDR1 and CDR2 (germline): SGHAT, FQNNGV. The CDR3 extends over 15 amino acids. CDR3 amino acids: CASSLEFGQRYGYTF. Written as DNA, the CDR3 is TGTGCCAGCAGCTTAGAATTCGGTCAGCGTTATGGCTACACCTTC. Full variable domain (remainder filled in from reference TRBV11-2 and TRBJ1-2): EAGVAQSPRYKIIEKRQSVAFWCNPISGHATLYWYQQILGQGPKLLIQFQNNGVVDDSQLPKDRFSAERLKGVDSTLKIQPAKLEDSAVYLCASSLEFGQRYGYTFGSGTRLTVV.

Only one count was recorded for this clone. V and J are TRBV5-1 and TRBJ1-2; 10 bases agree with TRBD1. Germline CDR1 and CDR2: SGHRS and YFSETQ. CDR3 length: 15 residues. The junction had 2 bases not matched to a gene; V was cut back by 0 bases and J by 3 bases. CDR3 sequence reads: CASSLEGQGYYGYTF. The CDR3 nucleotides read TGCGCCAGCAGCTTGGAGGGACAGGGGTACTATGGCTACACCTTC.

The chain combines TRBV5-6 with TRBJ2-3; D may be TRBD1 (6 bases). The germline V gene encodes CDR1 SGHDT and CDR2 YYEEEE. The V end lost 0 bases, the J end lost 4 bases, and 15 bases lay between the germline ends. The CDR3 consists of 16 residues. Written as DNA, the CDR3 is TGTGCCAGCAGCTTGGACACAGGGTTCAACGCAGATACGCAGTATTTT. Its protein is CASSLDTGFNADTQYF.

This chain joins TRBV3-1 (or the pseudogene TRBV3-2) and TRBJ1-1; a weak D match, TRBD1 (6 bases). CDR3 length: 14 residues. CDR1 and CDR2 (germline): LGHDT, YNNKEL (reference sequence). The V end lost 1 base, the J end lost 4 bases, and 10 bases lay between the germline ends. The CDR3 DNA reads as TGTGCCAGCAGCCAAGGGCGGACAGCCACTGAAGCTTTCTTT. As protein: CASSQGRTATEAFF.

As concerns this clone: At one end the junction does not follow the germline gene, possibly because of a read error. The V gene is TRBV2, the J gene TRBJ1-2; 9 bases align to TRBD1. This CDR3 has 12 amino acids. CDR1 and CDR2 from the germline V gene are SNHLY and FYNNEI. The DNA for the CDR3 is TGTGCCAGCAGTGAGGACAGGGGAAGAGGGTTCTTC. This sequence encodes CASSEDRGRGFF.

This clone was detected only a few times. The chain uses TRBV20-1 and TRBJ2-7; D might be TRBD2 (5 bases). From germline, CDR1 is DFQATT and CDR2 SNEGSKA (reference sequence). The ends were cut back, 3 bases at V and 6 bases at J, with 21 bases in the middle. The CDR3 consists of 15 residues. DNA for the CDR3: TGCAGTGCTAGTAGCACTAGTTTGGGAACCGGCGAGCAGTACTTC. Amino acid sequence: CSASSTSLGTGEQYF.

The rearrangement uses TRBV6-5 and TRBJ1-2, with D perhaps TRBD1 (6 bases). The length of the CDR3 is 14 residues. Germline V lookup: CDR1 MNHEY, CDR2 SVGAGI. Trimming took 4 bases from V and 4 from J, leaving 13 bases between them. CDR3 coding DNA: TGTGCCAGCAGTTTGGGACACGACCTCTATGGCTACACCTTC. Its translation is CASSLGHDLYGYTF.

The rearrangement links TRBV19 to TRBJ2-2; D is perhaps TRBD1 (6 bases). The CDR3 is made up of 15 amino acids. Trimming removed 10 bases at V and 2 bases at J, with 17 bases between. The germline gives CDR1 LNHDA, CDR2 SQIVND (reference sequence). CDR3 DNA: TGTGCCACCGACCACCGGGACACTAACACCGGGGAGCTGTTTTTT. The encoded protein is CATDHRDTNTGELFF.

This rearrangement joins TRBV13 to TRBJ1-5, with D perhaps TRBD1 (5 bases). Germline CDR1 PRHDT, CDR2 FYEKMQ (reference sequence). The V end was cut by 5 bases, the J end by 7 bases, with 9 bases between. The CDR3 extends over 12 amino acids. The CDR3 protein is CASSAGLQPQHF. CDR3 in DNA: TGTGCCAGCAGCGCGGGACTGCAGCCCCAGCATTTT.

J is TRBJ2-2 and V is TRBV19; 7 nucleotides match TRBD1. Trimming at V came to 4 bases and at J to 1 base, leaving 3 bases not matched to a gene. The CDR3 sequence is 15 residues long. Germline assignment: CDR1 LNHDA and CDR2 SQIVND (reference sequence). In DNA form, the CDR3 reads TGTGCCAGTAGTAGGGGACAGTGGAACACCGGGGAGCTGTTTTTT. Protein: CASSRGQWNTGELFF.

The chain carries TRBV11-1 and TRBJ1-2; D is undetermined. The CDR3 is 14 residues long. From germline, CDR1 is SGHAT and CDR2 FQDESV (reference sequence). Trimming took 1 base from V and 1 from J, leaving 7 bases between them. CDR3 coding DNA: TGTGCCAGCAGCTTAGACTCGATTAACTATGGCTACACCTTC. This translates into CASSLDSINYGYTF.

CDR3 amino acids: CSASTVETQYF. The CDR3, as DNA: TGCAGTGCTAGCACAGTAGAGACCCAGTACTTC. This chain links TRBV20-1 with TRBJ2-5; D is unclear. Per the germline V gene, CDR1 is DFQATT and CDR2 is SNEGSKA (reference sequence). The CDR3 has 11 amino acids. V dropped 3 bases and J dropped 4 bases, with 6 bases sitting between them.

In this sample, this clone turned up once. The CDR3 DNA is TGTGCCAGCAGCTTAGACGCGGCAGATACGCAGTATTTT. It codes for CASSLDAADTQYF. The gene calls are TRBV7-2 and TRBJ2-3; D remains ambiguous. The CDR3 extends over 13 amino acids. Per the germline V gene, CDR1 is SGHTA and CDR2 is FQGNSA. V shed 1 base and J shed 4 bases, with 6 bases lying between them.

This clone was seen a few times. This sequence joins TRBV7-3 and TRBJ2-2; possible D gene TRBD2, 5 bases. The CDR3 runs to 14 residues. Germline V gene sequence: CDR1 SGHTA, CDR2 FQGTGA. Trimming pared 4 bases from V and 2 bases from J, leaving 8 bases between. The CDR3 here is CASSYSVNTGELFF. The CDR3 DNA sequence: TGTGCCAGCAGCTATAGCGTCAACACCGGGGAGCTGTTTTTT.

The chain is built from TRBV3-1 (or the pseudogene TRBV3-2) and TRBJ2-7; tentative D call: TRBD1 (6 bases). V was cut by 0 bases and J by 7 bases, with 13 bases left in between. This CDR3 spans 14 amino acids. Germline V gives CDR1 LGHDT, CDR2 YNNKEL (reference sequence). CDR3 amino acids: CASSQDLGTYEQYF. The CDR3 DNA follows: TGTGCCAGCAGCCAAGATCTTGGGACATATGAGCAGTACTTC.

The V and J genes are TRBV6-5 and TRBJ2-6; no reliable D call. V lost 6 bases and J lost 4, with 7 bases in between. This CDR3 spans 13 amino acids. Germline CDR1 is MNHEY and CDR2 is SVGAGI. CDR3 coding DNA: TGTGCCAGCAGGGGCGAGGGGGCCAACGTCCTGACTTTC. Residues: CASRGEGANVLTF.

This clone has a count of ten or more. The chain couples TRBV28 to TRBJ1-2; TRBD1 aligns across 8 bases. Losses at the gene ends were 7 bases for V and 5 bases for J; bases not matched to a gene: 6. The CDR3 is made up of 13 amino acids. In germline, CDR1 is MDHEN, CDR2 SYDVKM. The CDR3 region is CASIGQGWYGYTF. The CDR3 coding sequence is TGTGCCAGCATCGGACAGGGATGGTATGGCTACACCTTC.

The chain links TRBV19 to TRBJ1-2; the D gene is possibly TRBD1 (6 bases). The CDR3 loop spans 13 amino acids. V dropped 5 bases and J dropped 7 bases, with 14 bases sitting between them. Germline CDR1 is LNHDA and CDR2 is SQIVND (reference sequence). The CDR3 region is CASSQGRGSGYTF. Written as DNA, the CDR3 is TGTGCCAGTAGTCAGGGGAGAGGAAGTGGCTACACCTTC.

CDR3 in DNA: TGTGCCAGCAGTGACCTACGGGACAGGGCAAACATTCAGTACTTC. Protein sequence: CASSDLRDRANIQYF. The chain carries TRBV25-1 and TRBJ2-4; 9 bases align to TRBD1. The V segment lost 3 bases and the J segment 6 bases; nucleotides outside the gene matches: 6. CDR3 length: 15 residues. Germline CDR1 is MGHDK and CDR2 is SYGVNS.

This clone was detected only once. In DNA form, the CDR3 reads TGTGCCAGCAGCAAAGGCCGGGACAGAATGAACACTGAAGCTTTCTTT. Protein sequence: CASSKGRDRMNTEAFF. J is TRBJ1-1 and V is TRBV21-1; the table's D call TRBD1 went unverified against the DNA. TRBV21-1 counts as a pseudogene. There are 16 residues in the CDR3.

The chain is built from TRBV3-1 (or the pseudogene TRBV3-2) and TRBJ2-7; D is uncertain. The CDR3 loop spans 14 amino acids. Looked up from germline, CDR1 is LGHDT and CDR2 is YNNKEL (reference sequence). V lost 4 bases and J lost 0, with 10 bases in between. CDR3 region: CASSRFRSSYEQYF. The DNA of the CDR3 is TGTGCCAGCAGCCGTTTCAGGTCCTCCTACGAGCAGTACTTC.

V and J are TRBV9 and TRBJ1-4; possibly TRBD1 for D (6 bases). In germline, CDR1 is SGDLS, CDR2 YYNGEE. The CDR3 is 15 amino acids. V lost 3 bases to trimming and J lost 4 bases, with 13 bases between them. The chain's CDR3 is CASSASRTVNEKLFF. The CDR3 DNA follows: TGTGCCAGCAGCGCATCCCGGACAGTTAATGAAAAACTGTTTTTT.

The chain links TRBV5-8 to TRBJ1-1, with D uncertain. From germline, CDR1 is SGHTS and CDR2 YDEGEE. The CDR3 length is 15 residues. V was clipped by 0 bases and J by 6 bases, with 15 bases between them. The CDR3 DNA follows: TGTGCCAGCAGCTTGGCCAAGAGATGGCGGGCTGAAGCTTTCTTT. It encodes CASSLAKRWRAEAFF. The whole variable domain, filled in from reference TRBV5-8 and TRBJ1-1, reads EAGVTQSPTHLIKTRGQQATLRCSPISGHTSVYWYQQALGLGLQFLLWYDEGEERNRGNFPPRFSGRQFPNYSSELNVNALELEDSALYLCASSLAKRWRAEAFFGQGTRLTVV.

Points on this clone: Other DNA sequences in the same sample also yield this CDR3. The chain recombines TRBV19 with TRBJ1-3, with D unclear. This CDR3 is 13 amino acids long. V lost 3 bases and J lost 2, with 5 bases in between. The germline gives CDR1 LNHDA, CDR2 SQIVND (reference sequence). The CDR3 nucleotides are TGTGCCAGTAGTATCTCAGCTGGAAACACCATATATTTT. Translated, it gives CASSISAGNTIYF.

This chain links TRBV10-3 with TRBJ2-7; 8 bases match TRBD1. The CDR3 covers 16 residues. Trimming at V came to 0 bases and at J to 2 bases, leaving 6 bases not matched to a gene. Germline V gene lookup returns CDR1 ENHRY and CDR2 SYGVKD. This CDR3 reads CAISESIGQGAYEQYF. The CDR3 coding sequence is TGTGCCATCAGTGAGTCGATCGGACAGGGAGCCTACGAGCAGTACTTC.